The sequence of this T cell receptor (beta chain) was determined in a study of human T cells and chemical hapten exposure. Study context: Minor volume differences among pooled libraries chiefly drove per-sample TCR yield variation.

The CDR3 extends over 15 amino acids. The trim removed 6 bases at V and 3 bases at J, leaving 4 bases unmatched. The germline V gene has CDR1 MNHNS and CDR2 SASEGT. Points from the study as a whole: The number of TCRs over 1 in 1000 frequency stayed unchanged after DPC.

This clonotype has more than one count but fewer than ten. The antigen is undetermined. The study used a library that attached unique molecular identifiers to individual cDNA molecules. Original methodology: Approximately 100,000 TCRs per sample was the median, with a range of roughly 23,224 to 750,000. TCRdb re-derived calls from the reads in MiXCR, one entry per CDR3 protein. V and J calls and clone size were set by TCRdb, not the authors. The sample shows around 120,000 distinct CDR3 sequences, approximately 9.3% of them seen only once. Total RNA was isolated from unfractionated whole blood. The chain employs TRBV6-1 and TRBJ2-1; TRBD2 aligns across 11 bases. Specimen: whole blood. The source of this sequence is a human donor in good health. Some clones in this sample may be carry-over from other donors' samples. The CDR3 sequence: CASRSSGRVYNEQFF. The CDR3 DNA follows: TGTGCCAGCAGAAGTAGCGGGAGGGTCTACAATGAGCAGTTCTTC.